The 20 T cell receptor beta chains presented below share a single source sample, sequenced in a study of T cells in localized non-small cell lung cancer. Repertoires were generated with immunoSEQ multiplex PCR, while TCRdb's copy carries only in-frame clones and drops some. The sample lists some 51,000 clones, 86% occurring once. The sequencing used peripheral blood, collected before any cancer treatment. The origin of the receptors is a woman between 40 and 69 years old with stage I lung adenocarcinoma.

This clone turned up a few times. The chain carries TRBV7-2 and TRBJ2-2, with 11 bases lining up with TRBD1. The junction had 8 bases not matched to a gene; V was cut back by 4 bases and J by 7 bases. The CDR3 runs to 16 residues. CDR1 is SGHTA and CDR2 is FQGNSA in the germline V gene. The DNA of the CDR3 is TGTGCCAGCAGCTGGGTGGACAGGGGGCTGGGCGGGGAGCTGTTTTTT. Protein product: CASSWVDRGLGGELFF. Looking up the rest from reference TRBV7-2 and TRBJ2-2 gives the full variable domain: GAGVSQSPSNKVTEKGKDVELRCDPISGHTALYWYRQSLGQGLEFLIYFQGNSAPDKSGLPSDRFSAERTGGSVSTLTIQRTQQEDSAVYLCASSWVDRGLGGELFFGEGSRLTVL.

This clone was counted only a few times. CDR3 protein: CASRQRGGPADTQYF. Here the CDR3 DNA reads TGTGCCAGCAGGCAGAGGGGGGGGCCCGCAGATACGCAGTATTTT. J is TRBJ2-3 and V is TRBV5-6, with a possible D match to TRBD2 (7 bases). Germline V gene lookup returns CDR1 SGHDT and CDR2 YYEEEE. The CDR3 is made up of 15 amino acids. Trimming stripped 5 bases from V and 4 bases from J, with 17 bases between.

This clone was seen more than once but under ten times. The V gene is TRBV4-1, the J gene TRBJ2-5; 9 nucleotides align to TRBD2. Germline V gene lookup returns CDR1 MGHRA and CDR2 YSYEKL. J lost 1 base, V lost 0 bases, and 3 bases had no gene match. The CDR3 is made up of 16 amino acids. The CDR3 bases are TGCGCCAGCAGCCAAGAAGCGACTAGCGGCCAAGAGACCCAGTACTTC. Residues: CASSQEATSGQETQYF.

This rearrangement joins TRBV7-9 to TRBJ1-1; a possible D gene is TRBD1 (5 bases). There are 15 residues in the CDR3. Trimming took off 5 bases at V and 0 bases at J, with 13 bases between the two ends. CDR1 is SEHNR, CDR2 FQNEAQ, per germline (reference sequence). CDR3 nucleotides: TGTGCCAGCAGCCTCCCCGGGACGGTGAACACTGAAGCTTTCTTT. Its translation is CASSLPGTVNTEAFF.

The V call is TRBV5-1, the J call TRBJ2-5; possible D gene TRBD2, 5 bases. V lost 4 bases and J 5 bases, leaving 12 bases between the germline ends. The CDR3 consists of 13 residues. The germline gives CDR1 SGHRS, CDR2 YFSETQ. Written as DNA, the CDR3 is TGCGCCAGCAGCGATATGAGGGCCGAGACCCAGTACTTC. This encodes CASSDMRAETQYF. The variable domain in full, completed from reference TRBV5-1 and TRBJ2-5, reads KAGVTQTPRYLIKTRGQQVTLSCSPISGHRSVSWYQQTPGQGLQFLFEYFSETQRNKGNFPGRFSGRQFSNSRSEMNVSTLELGDSALYLCASSDMRAETQYFGPGTRLLVL.

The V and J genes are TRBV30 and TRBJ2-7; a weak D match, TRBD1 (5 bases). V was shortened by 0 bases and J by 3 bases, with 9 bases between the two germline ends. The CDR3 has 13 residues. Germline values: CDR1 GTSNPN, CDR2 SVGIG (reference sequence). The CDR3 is CAWSVGQHYEQYF. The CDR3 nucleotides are TGTGCCTGGAGTGTGGGGCAGCACTACGAGCAGTACTTC.

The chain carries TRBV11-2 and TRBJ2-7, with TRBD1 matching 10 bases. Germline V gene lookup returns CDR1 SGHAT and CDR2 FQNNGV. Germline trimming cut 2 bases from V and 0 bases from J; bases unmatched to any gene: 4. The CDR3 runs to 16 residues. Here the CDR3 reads CASSLRGTGDSYEQYF. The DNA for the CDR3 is TGTGCCAGCAGCTTACGAGGGACAGGGGACTCCTACGAGCAGTACTTC.

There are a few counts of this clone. For the CDR3, the DNA is TGTGCCAGCAGCTCGAACCACAATGAGCAGTTCTTC. Translating it yields CASSSNHNEQFF. This rearrangement joins TRBV7-2 to TRBJ2-1, with D uncertain. Germline lookup yields CDR1 SGHTA and CDR2 FQGNSA. The CDR3 loop spans 12 amino acids. With 4 bases removed from V and 5 bases from J, the gap between germline ends came to 6 bases.

For the CDR3, the DNA is TGCGCCAGCAGCCCCGTCCGAAGCTATGGCTACACCTTC. This codes for CASSPVRSYGYTF. This chain uses TRBV5-1 with TRBJ1-2; unclear D gene. This CDR3 spans 13 amino acids. Germline V gene lookup returns CDR1 SGHRS and CDR2 YFSETQ. V lost 4 bases, J lost 4 bases, and 11 bases lay in between. Full variable domain (rest looked up from reference TRBV5-1 and TRBJ1-2): KAGVTQTPRYLIKTRGQQVTLSCSPISGHRSVSWYQQTPGQGLQFLFEYFSETQRNKGNFPGRFSGRQFSNSRSEMNVSTLELGDSALYLCASSPVRSYGYTFGSGTRLTVV.

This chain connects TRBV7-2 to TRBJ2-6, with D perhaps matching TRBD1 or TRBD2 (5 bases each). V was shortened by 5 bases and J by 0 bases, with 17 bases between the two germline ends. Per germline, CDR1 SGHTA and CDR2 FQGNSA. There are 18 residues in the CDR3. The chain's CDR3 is CASSPTGAVLSGANVLTF. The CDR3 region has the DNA TGTGCCAGCAGCCCAACAGGAGCGGTACTCTCTGGGGCCAACGTCCTGACTTTC. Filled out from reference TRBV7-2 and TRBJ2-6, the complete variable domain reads GAGVSQSPSNKVTEKGKDVELRCDPISGHTALYWYRQSLGQGLEFLIYFQGNSAPDKSGLPSDRFSAERTGGSVSTLTIQRTQQEDSAVYLCASSPTGAVLSGANVLTFGAGSRLTVL.

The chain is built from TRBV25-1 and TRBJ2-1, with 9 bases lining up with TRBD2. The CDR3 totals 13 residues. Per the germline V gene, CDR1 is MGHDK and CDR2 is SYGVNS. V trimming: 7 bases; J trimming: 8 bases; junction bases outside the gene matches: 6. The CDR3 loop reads CASKPSGVHEQFF. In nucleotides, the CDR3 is TGTGCCAGCAAACCTAGCGGGGTCCATGAGCAGTTCTTC.

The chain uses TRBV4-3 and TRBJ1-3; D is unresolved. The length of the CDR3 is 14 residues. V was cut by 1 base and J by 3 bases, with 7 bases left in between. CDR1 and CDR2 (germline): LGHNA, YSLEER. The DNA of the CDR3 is TGCGCCAGCAGCCAAGGAGACGGTGGAAACACCATATATTTT. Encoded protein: CASSQGDGGNTIYF.

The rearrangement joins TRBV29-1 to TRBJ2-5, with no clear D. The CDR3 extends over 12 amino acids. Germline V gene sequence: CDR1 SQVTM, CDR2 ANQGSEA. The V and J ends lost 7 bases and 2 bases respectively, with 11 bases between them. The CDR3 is CSAAVAQETQYF. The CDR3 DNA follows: TGCAGCGCCGCCGTGGCTCAAGAGACCCAGTACTTC. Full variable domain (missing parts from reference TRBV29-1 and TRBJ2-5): SAVISQKPSRDICQRGTSLTIQCQVDSQVTMMFWYRQQPGQSLTLIATANQGSEATYESGFVIDKFPISRPNLTFSTLTVSNMSPEDSSIYLCSAAVAQETQYFGPGTRLLVL.

The CDR3 here is CASSLYSAIGEQYF. CDR3 sequence (DNA): TGTGCCAGCAGTTTATATTCAGCAATAGGCGAGCAGTACTTC. V and J are TRBV28 and TRBJ2-7; D gene uncertain. Trimming cost V 1 base and J 6 bases, with 13 bases left between them. The CDR3 extends over 14 amino acids. Germline V gives CDR1 MDHEN, CDR2 SYDVKM.

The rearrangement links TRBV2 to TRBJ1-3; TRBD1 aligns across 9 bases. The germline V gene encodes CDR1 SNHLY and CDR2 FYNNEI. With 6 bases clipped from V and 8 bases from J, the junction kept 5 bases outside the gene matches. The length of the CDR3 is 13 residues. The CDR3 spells CASRTGGLDTIYF. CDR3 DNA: TGTGCCAGCAGAACAGGGGGCCTAGACACCATATATTTT.

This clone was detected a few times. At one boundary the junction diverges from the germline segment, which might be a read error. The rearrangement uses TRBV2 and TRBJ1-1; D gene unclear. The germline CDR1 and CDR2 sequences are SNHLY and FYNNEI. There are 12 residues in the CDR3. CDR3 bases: TGTGCCAGCAGTGAAGTAGCAGGCGTACTTCGGTGG. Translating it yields CASSEVAGVLRW.

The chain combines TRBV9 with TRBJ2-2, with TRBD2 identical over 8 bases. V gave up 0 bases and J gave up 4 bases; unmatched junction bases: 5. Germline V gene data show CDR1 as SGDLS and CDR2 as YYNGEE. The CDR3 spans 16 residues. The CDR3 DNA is TGTGCCAGCAGCGTAGGGACTAGCTTCGGCACCGGGGAGCTGTTTTTT. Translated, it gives CASSVGTSFGTGELFF.

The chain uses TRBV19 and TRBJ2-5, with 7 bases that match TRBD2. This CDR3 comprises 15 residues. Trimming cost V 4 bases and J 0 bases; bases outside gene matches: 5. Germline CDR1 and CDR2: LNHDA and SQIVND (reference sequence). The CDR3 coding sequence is TGTGCCAGTAGTACCGGGGGGAGATACCAAGAGACCCAGTACTTC. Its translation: CASSTGGRYQETQYF. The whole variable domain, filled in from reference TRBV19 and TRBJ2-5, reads DGGITQSPKYLFRKEGQNVTLSCEQNLNHDAMYWYRQDPGQGLRLIYYSQIVNDFQKGDIAEGYSVSREKKESFPLTVTSAQKNPTAFYLCASSTGGRYQETQYFGPGTRLLVL.

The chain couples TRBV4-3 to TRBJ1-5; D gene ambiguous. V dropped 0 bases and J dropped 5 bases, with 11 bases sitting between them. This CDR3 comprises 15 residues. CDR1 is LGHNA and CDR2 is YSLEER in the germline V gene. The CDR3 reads CASSQEVGNYQPQHF. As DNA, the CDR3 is TGCGCCAGCAGCCAAGAGGTGGGTAACTATCAGCCCCAGCATTTT.

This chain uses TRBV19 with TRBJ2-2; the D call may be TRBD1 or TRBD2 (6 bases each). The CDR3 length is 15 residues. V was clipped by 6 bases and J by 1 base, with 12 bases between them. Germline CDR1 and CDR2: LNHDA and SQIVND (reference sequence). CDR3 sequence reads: CASRTRGVNTGELFF. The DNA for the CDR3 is TGTGCCAGTAGAACGAGGGGGGTGAACACCGGGGAGCTGTTTTTT. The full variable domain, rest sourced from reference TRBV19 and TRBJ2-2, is DGGITQSPKYLFRKEGQNVTLSCEQNLNHDAMYWYRQDPGQGLRLIYYSQIVNDFQKGDIAEGYSVSREKKESFPLTVTSAQKNPTAFYLCASRTRGVNTGELFFGEGSRLTVL.